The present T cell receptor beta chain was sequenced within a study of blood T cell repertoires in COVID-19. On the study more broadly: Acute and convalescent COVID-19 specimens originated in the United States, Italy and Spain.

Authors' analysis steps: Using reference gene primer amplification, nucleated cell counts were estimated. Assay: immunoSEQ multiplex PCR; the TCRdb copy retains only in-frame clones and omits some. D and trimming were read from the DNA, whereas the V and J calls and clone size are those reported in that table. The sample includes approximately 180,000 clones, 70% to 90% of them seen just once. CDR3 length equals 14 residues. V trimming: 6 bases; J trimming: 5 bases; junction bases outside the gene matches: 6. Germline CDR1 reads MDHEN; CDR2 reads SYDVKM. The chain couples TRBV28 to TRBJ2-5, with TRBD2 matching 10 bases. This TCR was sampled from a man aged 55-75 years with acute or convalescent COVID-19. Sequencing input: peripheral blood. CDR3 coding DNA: TGTGCCAGCAGAGCGAGCGGGAGGGTTGAGACCCAGTACTTC. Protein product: CASRASGRVETQYF.